This TCR beta chain was sequenced in a study of blood T cell repertoires in COVID-19. Study summary: Collection of acute and convalescent COVID-19 samples took place in the United States, Italy and Spain.

In terms of age and location, participants ranged from about 18 to 100 years and lived in around 22 US areas. Clinical history as reported by participants underpinned cohort assignment. Repertoires were generated with immunoSEQ multiplex PCR, while TCRdb's copy carries only in-frame clones and drops some. The sample consists of hundreds of thousands of clones, around 88% of them appearing once. The germline CDR1 and CDR2 sequences are MNHEY and SVGEGT. Deletions cut 6 bases from V and 0 bases from J, with 12 bases between. CDR3 size: 15 residues. The table lists this clone with a count of one. This clonotype was obtained from a woman in her forties or fifties who had recovered from COVID-19. The V and J genes are TRBV6-2 or TRBV6-3 and TRBJ1-5; D perhaps matches TRBD1 (6 bases). The sequenced sample was PBMCs or T cells enriched from blood (not recorded which). The chain's CDR3 is CASSPTGYSNQPQHF. CDR3 coding DNA: TGTGCCAGCAGCCCAACAGGGTATAGCAATCAGCCCCAGCATTTT.